The rows below give T cell receptor beta chains drawn from one sample of a study of blood T cell repertoires in COVID-19. The data were produced by immunoSEQ multiplex PCR, yet TCRdb's version contains in-frame clones alone and is incomplete. The sample records about 200,000 clones, around nine tenths being singletons. The sample comprised peripheral blood. The origin of the receptors is a man aged 18 to 29 with active or convalescent COVID-19. The CDR3 runs from the conserved cysteine through the conserved F or W. Some rows have no size entry. The others give once, few or many, or a class for an expanded clone.

J	size	V	CDR3
TRBJ1-5	NA	TRBV6-2/TRBV6-3	CASSYSGGRGLNQPQHF
TRBJ1-2	few	TRBV25-1	CASSNTGEISGYTF
TRBJ2-7	NA	TRBV5-5	CASSPTSQAGGEQYF
TRBJ2-7	once	TRBV7-9	CASSSDALTGVHEQYF
TRBJ1-5	few	TRBV21-1	CASSPQDSSADQPQHF
TRBJ2-5	NA	TRBV18	CASSPTSGQETQYF
TRBJ1-1	NA	TRBV9	CASSVGRGEAEAFF
TRBJ1-3	NA	TRBV30	CACDTGQTSGNTIYF
TRBJ2-3	NA	TRBV5-5	CASSLGGTPSTDTQYF
TRBJ1-1	NA	TRBV12-3/TRBV12-4	CASSGQANEAFF
TRBJ2-1	NA	TRBV6-2/TRBV6-3	CASSYSVAGSYNEQFF
TRBJ2-1	NA	TRBV7-9	CASSSRDTSIYNEQFF
TRBJ2-1	few	TRBV27	CASSHGVVYNEQFF